This entry concerns a single T cell receptor beta chain. What it binds is unknown. A second PCR, run for roughly 6 to 11 cycles, used a sample-barcoded 5' primer plus a J-beta primer mix. TCRdb re-analysed the 5' RACE reads in MiXCR, keeping a single row per CDR3 protein. The sample gives roughly 570,000 distinct CDR3 sequences, roughly 28% of which show up once; around a sixth is in the top ten. The data derive from a study of blood T cells in healthy people across ages. V lost 5 bases and J 8 bases, leaving 21 bases between the germline ends. Germline CDR1 and CDR2: SEHNR and FQNEAQ (reference sequence). The CDR3 sequence is 15 residues long. Study findings and constraints: With age, beta diversity per million T cells declined roughly linearly, significantly by approximately 40.

Material: blood. This chain connects TRBV7-9 to TRBJ1-2, with a possible D match to TRBD1 (6 bases). This receptor was taken from an older woman in good health. CDR3 nucleotide sequence: TGTGCCAGCAGCCCGACCCCTGAACAGGGATGGGGCTACACCTTC. Its translation: CASSPTPEQGWGYTF.